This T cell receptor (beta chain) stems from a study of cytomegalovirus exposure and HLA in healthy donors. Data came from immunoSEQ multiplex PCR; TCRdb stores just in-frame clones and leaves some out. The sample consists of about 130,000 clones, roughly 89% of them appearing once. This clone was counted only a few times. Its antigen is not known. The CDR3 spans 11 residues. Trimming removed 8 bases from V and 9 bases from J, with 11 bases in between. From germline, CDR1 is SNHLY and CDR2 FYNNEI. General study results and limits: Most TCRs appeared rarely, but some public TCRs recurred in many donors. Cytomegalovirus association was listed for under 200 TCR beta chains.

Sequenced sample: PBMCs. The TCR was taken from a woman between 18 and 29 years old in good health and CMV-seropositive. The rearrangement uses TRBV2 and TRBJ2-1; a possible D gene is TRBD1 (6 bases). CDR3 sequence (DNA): TGTGCCAGCCGGACAGTTCTTGAGCAGTTCTTC. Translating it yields CASRTVLEQFF.